The 7 T cell receptor beta chains in this list originate from one sample, sequenced in a study of shared clonotypes between healthy human individuals. The table came from immunoSEQ multiplex PCR; TCRdb's copy has only in-frame clones and leaves some out. The sample records some 1,400,000 clones, approximately 96% being singletons. What was sequenced was naive CD4+ T cells sorted from blood. The subset is: CD45RA+ positively selected. These receptors were collected from a man aged 25-45 years in good health.

The CDR3 region has the DNA TGTGCCAGCAGCTTAGTCCCCAGGGGGAAGGGTCAGCCCCAGCATTTT. Its protein product is CASSLVPRGKGQPQHF. This rearrangement joins TRBV7-6 to TRBJ1-5; 7 bases are shared with TRBD1. Germline V CDR1 and CDR2: SGHVS, FNYEAQ. The CDR3 length is 16 residues. V shed 1 base and J 6 bases; nucleotides not matched to a gene: 9.

The gene calls are TRBV6-5 and TRBJ1-3, with a possible D match to TRBD1 (6 bases). The germline CDR1 and CDR2 sequences are MNHEY and SVGAGI. V was pared by 5 bases and J by 0 bases, with 11 bases between. The CDR3 contains 15 residues. CDR3 in amino acids: CASSRGGGSGNTIYF. DNA of the CDR3: TGTGCCAGCAGTAGGGGAGGGGGCTCTGGAAACACCATATATTTT.

Details on this clone: Other nucleotide sequences from this sample produce the same CDR3. The rearrangement links TRBV28 to TRBJ1-1; D not resolved. Trimming removed 6 bases from V and 1 base from J, with 3 bases in between. Per germline, CDR1 MDHEN and CDR2 SYDVKM. This CDR3 has 11 amino acids. The CDR3 is CASRRNTEAFF. In nucleotides, the CDR3 is TGTGCCAGCAGGCGGAACACTGAAGCTTTCTTT.

V is TRBV7-6 and J is TRBJ2-2, with TRBD2 matching 7 bases. Looked up from germline, CDR1 is SGHVS and CDR2 is FNYEAQ. J was trimmed by 0 bases and V by 6 bases; bases with no gene match: 4. The CDR3 runs to 15 residues. DNA for the CDR3: TGTGCCAGCAGAGTGGGGGGGACGAACACCGGGGAGCTGTTTTTT. Translation: CASRVGGTNTGELFF.

The chain has TRBV11-2 and TRBJ2-7; 7 bases map to TRBD1. V dropped 5 bases and J dropped 4; count of bases not matched to a gene: 8. Looked up from germline, CDR1 is SGHAT and CDR2 is FQNNGV. The CDR3 length is 14 residues. Here the CDR3 reads CASSNRDSEYEQYF. DNA for the CDR3: TGTGCCAGCAGCAACCGGGACAGCGAATACGAGCAGTACTTC.

In its sample, this clone was seen once. As DNA, the CDR3 is TGTGCCAGCAGCTACGGGGCGGAGGGAAAACTGTTTTTT. Its translation is CASSYGAEGKLFF. This chain links TRBV7-9 with TRBJ1-4; D might be TRBD1 (5 bases). Trimming took 4 bases from V and 10 from J, leaving 13 bases between them. This CDR3 contains 13 residues. Germline CDR1 and CDR2: SEHNR and FQNEAQ (reference sequence). Complete variable domain (other parts from reference TRBV7-9 and TRBJ1-4): DTGVSQNPRHKITKRGQNVTFRCDPISEHNRLYWYRQTLGQGPEFLTYFQNEAQLEKSRLLSDRFSAERPKGSFSTLEIQRTEQGDSAMYLCASSYGAEGKLFFGSGTQLSVL.

V and J are TRBV10-1 and TRBJ2-3, with 8 nucleotides matching TRBD2. V was clipped by 4 bases and J by 2 bases; unmatched bases: 8. Per germline, CDR1 WNHNN and CDR2 SYGVQD (reference sequence). The CDR3 extends over 16 amino acids. CDR3 nucleotide sequence: TGCGCCAGCAGTGTTACCGGGAGGGGTCACACAGATACGCAGTATTTT. This gives the protein CASSVTGRGHTDTQYF.